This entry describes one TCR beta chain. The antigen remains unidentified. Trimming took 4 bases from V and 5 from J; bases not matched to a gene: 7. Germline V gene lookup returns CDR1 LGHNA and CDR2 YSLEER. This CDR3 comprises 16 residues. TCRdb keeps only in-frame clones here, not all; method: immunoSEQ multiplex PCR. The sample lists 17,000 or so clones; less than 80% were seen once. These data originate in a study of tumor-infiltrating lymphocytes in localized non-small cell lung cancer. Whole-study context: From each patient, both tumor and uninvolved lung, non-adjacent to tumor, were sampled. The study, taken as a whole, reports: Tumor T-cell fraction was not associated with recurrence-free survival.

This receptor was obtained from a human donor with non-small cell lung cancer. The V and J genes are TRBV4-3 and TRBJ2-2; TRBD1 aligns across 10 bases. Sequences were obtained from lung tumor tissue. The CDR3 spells CASSLGTGASTGELFF. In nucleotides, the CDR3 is TGCGCCAGCAGCCTCGGGACAGGGGCCTCAACCGGGGAGCTGTTTTTT.